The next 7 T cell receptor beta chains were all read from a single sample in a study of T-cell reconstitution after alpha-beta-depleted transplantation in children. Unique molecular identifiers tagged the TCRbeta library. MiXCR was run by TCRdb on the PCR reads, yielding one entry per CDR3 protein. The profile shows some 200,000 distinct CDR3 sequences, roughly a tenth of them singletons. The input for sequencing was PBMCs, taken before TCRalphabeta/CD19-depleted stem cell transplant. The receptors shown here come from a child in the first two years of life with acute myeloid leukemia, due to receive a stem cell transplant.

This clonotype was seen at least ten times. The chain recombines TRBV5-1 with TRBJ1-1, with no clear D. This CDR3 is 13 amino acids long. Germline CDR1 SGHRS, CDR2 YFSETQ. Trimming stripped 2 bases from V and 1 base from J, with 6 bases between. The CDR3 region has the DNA TGCGCCAGCAGCTTCATGACGAACACTGAAGCTTTCTTT. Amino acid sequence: CASSFMTNTEAFF.

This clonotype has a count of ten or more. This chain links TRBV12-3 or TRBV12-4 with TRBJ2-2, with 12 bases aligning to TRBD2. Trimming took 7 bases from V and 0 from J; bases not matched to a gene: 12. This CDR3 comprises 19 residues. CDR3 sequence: CASTSRGLAGYANTGELFF. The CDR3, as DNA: TGTGCCAGCACCTCCCGGGGACTAGCGGGTTACGCGAACACCGGGGAGCTGTTTTTT.

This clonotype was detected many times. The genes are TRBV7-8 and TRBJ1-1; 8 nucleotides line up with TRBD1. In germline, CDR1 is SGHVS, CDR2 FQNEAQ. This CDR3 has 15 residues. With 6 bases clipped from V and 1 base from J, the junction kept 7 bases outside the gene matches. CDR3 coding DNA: TGTGCCAGCAGACCCTCCAGGGGGCCGAACACTGAAGCTTTCTTT. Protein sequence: CASRPSRGPNTEAFF.

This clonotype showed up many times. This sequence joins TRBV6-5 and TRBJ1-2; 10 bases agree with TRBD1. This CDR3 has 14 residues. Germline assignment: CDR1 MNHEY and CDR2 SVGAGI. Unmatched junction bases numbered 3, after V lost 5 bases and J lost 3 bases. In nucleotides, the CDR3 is TGTGCCAGCAGTACGGGACAGGGGTACTATGGCTACACCTTC. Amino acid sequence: CASSTGQGYYGYTF.

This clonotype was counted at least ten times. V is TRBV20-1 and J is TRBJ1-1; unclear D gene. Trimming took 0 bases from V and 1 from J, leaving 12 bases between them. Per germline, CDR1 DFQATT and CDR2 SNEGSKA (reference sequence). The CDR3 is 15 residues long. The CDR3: CSARDGFLANTEAFF. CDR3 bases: TGCAGTGCTAGAGATGGCTTCTTGGCGAACACTGAAGCTTTCTTT.

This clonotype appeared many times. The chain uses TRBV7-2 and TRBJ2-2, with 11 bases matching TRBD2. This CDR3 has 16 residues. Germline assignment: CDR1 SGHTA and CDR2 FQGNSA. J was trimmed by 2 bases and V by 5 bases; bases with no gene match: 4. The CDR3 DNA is TGTGCCAGCAGCATGGGACTAGCGGCTAACACCGGGGAGCTGTTTTTT. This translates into CASSMGLAANTGELFF.

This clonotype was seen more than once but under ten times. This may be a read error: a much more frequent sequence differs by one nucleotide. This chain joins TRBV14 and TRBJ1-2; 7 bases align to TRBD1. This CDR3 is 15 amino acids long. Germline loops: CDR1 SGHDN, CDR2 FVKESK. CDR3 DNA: TGTGCCAGCAGCCCGCGTGGGACAGTTTATTATGGCTACCCCTTC. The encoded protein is CASSPRGTVYYGYPF.